This T cell receptor (beta chain) was identified during a study of post-analysis software for immune sequencing data. Study overall: Several disease courses (relapsing-remitting, secondary progressive and progressive-relapsing) of multiple sclerosis were included.

Germline CDR1 reads MGHRA; CDR2 reads YSYEKL. The CDR3 contains 14 residues. Concerning this clonotype: Its antigen is unknown.

Unique molecular identifiers tagged the TCR beta cDNA libraries. Yield was roughly 500,000 cDNA molecules from 1 to 10 million T cells. In TCRdb, the PCR reads were re-called with MiXCR into one record per CDR3 protein. This sample carries some 690,000 distinct CDR3 sequences, 59% of them seen once, and the ten largest clones take about 11%. Study-level results: Samples prepared in the same batch strongly co-clustered by F measure. Controls' normalized Chao1 diversity significantly exceeded that of multiple sclerosis patients. Among 5 or 6 TRBV segments more frequent in patients than controls were TRBV5-6, TRBV5-1 and TRBV20-1.

The chain is built from TRBV4-1 and TRBJ2-5; TRBD2 aligns across 9 bases. The closer fit of TRBJ2-1 to the DNA end suggests the J call may be wrong. The sample taken for sequencing was blood. This TCR came from a girl aged 2 to 10 with multiple sclerosis. CDR3 nucleotides: TGCGCCAGCAGCCTTAGCGGGAGCGGAGAGACCCAGTTCTTC. This sequence encodes CASSLSGSGETQFF.